The 5 T cell receptor beta chains below all came from one sample that was sequenced in a study of blood T cell repertoires in COVID-19. The data were produced by immunoSEQ multiplex PCR, yet TCRdb's version contains in-frame clones alone and is incomplete. This repertoire shows some 510,000 clones, roughly 90% found once; its top ten account for approximately 1.8%. Specimen: PBMCs or T cells enriched from blood (not recorded which). These receptor sequences come from a woman aged 40 to 49 who had recovered from COVID-19.

The chain recombines TRBV3-1 (or the pseudogene TRBV3-2) with TRBJ2-2, with a possible D match to TRBD2 (6 bases). This CDR3 is built from 15 residues. V was pared by 1 base and J by 7 bases, with 13 bases between. Per the germline V gene, CDR1 is LGHDT and CDR2 is YNNKEL (reference sequence). This CDR3 reads CASSQVFGGVGELFF. Here the CDR3 DNA reads TGTGCCAGCAGCCAAGTGTTCGGGGGTGTCGGGGAGCTGTTTTTT.

This chain connects TRBV12-3 or TRBV12-4 to TRBJ2-2, with a weak D call TRBD2 (6 bases). V lost 6 bases and J lost 7, with 9 bases in between. This CDR3 contains 12 residues. The CDR3 region has the DNA TGTGCCAGCAGACTGGAGGGCGGGGAGCTGTTTTTT. Its protein product is CASRLEGGELFF.

The chain joins TRBV20-1 to TRBJ2-7, with D perhaps TRBD1 (5 bases). The CDR3 contains 13 residues. Trimming shortened V by 3 bases and J by 2 bases, and 11 bases separated the two germline ends. Germline V gene data show CDR1 as DFQATT and CDR2 as SNEGSKA (reference sequence). The CDR3 here is CSASKDNTYEQYF. CDR3 in DNA: TGCAGTGCTAGTAAGGACAACACCTACGAGCAGTACTTC.

The chain combines TRBV27 with TRBJ1-1; 7 bases map to TRBD1. With V trimmed by 5 bases and J by 0 bases, 6 bases remained unmatched. The germline CDR1 and CDR2 sequences are MNHEY and SMNVEV (reference sequence). The length of the CDR3 is 15 residues. Written as DNA, the CDR3 is TGTGCCAGCAGTCCCCCGGGACAGATGAACACTGAAGCTTTCTTT. It translates to CASSPPGQMNTEAFF.

CDR3 bases: TGTGCCAGCAGCCAAGTTCAATTCGGCACTGAAGCTTTCTTT. It translates to CASSQVQFGTEAFF. The chain employs TRBV3-1 (or the pseudogene TRBV3-2) and TRBJ1-1; D unresolved. This CDR3 contains 14 residues. Trimming stripped 1 base from V and 4 bases from J, with 10 bases between. The V gene's germline CDR1 is LGHDT and CDR2 YNNKEL (reference sequence).